Given below is one T cell receptor (beta chain) in context. The data are from a study of early T cells in non-severe SARS-CoV-2 infection. The CDR3 totals 17 residues. Trimming took 2 bases from V and 3 from J; bases not matched to a gene: 6. Each CDR3 protein gets one entry after TCRdb re-called the 5' RACE reads with MiXCR. This sample has 83,000 or so distinct CDR3 sequences, with around 9.3% found just once. Here the sequenced sample was whole blood, taken at baseline. This sequence was found in an adult who was a healthcare worker with PCR-confirmed SARS-CoV-2 infection or an uninfected control (not recorded which). The J gene is TRBJ2-1, the V gene TRBV12-3 or TRBV12-4, with 11 bases fitting TRBD2. The CDR3 loop is CASSLTSGSGLYNEQFF. The CDR3, as DNA: TGTGCCAGCAGTTTAACTAGCGGGAGCGGTCTCTACAATGAGCAGTTCTTC.